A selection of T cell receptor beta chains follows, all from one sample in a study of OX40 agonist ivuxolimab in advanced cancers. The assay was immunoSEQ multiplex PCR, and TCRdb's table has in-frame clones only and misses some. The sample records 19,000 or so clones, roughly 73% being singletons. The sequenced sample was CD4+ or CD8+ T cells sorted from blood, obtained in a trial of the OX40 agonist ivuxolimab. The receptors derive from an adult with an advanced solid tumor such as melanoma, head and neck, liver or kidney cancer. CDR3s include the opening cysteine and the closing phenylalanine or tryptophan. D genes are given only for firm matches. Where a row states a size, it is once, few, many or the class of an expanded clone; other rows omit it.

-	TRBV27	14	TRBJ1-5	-	TGTGCCAGCAGGAGGGGAGGTAGCAATCAGCCCCAGCATTTT	CASRRGGSNQPQHF
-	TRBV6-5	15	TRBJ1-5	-	TGTGCCAGCAGTTTGACCGACGGTAGCAATCAGCCCCAGCATTTT	CASSLTDGSNQPQHF
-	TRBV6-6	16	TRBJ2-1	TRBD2	TGTGCCAGCAGTTTAGATAGCGGGAGCTCCTACAATGAGCAGTTCTTC	CASSLDSGSSYNEQFF
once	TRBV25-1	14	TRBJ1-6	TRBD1	TGTGCCAGCAGTGGACAGGGACAGCTTTCACCCCTCCACTTT	CASSGQGQLSPLHF
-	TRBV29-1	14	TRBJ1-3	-	TGCAGCGTTTTAAACAGGGAGGCAGGAAACACCATATATTTT	CSVLNREAGNTIYF
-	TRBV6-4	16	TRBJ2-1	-	TGTGCCAGCAGTGACAATTGGCTAGCGCCCTACAATGAGCAGTTCTTC	CASSDNWLAPYNEQFF
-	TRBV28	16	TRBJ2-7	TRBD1	TGTGCCAGCAGTTTTACCGCCGGGACAGGCACCTACGAGCAGTACTTC	CASSFTAGTGTYEQYF
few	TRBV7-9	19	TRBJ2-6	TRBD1	TGTGCCAGCAGCTTAGCGCTGGACAGGGGGCGGGGTGGGGCCAACGTCCTGACTTTC	CASSLALDRGRGGANVLTF
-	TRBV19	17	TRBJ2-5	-	TGTGCCAGTAGTGCCATACGAGGACAGCAACACCAAGAGACCCAGTACTTC	CASSAIRGQQHQETQYF
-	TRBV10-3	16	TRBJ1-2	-	TGTGCCATCAGTGAGTCAACCCAAATGGGGATCTATGGCTACACCTTC	CAISESTQMGIYGYTF
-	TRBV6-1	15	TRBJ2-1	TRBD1	TGTGCCACCGCGGACAGGGGACCGATTTACAATGAGCAGTTCTTC	CATADRGPIYNEQFF
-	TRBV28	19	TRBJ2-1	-	TGTGCCAGCAGTTTACTTGGTGGGAGTAATCCCCCCCCCTACAATGAGCAGTTCTTC	CASSLLGGSNPPPYNEQFF
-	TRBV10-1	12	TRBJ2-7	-	TGCGCCAGCAGTGAATGGGGTTACGAGCAGTACTTC	CASSEWGYEQYF
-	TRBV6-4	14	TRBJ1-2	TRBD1	TGTGCCAGCAGTGACTCGTACAGGGGGCTCGGCTACACCTTC	CASSDSYRGLGYTF